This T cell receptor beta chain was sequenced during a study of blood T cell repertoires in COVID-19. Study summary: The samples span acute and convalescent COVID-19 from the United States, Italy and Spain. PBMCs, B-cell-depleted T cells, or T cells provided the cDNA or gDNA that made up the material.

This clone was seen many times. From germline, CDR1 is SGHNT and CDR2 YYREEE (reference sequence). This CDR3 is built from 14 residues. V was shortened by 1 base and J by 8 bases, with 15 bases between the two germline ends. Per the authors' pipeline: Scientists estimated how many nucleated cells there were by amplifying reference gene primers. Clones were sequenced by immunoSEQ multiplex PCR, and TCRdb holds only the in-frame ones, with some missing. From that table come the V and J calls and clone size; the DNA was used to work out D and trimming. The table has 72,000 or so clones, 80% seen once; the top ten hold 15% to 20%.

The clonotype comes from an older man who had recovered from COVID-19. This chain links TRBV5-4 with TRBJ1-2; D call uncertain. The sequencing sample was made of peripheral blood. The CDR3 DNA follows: TGTGCCAGCAGCTTGCGGGAAGGTTTGGGCGGCTACACCTTC. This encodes CASSLREGLGGYTF.